This T cell receptor (beta chain) is from a study of cytomegalovirus exposure and HLA in healthy donors. Study-level findings and limits: A prior analysis recorded that most TCR beta V segments were productive about 90% or about 30% of the time.

60 Vbeta and 13 Jbeta primers were used in PCR. Only in-frame clones appear in the TCRdb table, and some are missing; sequencing was by immunoSEQ multiplex PCR. This table lists under 200,000 clones. On this clone itself: The antigen remains unidentified.

This CDR3 spans 12 amino acids. Trimming stripped 2 bases from V and 4 bases from J, with 5 bases between. Germline-derived CDR1 and CDR2 are SNHLY and FYNNEI. Sequences were obtained from PBMCs. The sequence was obtained from a woman between 18 and 29 years old in good health and CMV-seropositive. This chain joins TRBV2 and TRBJ1-1, with D uncertain. The CDR3 nucleotides are TGTGCCAGCAGTGAATTGAGCACTGAAGCTTTCTTT. As protein: CASSELSTEAFF.